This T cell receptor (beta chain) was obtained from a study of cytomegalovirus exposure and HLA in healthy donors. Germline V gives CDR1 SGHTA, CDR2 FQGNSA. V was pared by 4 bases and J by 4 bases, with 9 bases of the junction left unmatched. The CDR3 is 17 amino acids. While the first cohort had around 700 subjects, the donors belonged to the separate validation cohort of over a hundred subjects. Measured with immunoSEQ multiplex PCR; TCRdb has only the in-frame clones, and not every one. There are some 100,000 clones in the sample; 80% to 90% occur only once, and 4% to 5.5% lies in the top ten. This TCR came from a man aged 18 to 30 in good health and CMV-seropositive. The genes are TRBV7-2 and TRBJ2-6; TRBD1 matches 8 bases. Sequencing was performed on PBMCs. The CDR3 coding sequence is TGTGCCAGCAGCTGGGAGGACAGGGCGAGCGGGGCCAACGTCCTGACTTTC. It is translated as CASSWEDRASGANVLTF.